This TCR beta chain comes out of a study of T-cell memory formation after mild COVID-19. Findings and caveats of the study: Some responding clones appeared in pre-infection memory, suggesting cross-reactive memory joined. CD4+ contracting clones lay mainly in CM and EM, CD8+ ones in EMRA. Clones contracting over day 15 to 85 were CD4/CD8 balanced, with later expanders leaning CD4+.

This clonotype was counted a few times. Its target is not known. TCRdb analysed the 5' RACE reads with MiXCR anew, one entry per CDR3 protein. The table shows roughly 150,000 distinct CDR3 sequences, with 10% to 15% occurring only once. Sequencing was performed on PBMCs or a T cell subset sorted from them (not recorded which). This receptor was taken from a man aged 18 to 30 who had mild COVID-19 (a few samples of this study predate the infection). Cell type and time point are not known.

Here the CDR3 DNA reads TGTGCCAGCAGCTCGCGACAGGGCTCCTACAATGAGCAGTTCTTC. Protein product: CASSSRQGSYNEQFF. This chain connects TRBV7-3 to TRBJ2-1; TRBD1 agrees at 7 bases. The CDR3 extends over 15 amino acids. Trimming removed 4 bases from V and 0 bases from J; junction bases left unmatched: 3. The germline V gene encodes CDR1 SGHTA and CDR2 FQGTGA.